This T cell receptor (beta chain) came from a study of shared clonotypes between healthy human individuals. Replicate PCRs from sorted subsets contained approximately 220 ng DNA, which is some 29,000 T cell genomes. The method was immunoSEQ multiplex PCR; TCRdb's version includes in-frame clones alone and lacks a portion of them. The sample lists about 2.2 million clones; 90% to 95% were seen once. A word on this clone: Its antigen is not identified.

General study results and limits: Donor scarcity curtailed the genetic and exposure-history diversity represented herein. What naive subsets generally showed was a larger estimated richness than memory subsets showed. Rarefaction indicated that sorted-subset sequencing remained incomplete although depth was large.

The CDR3 totals 15 residues. V shed 3 bases, J shed 4 bases, and the junction held 3 bases outside the gene matches. CDR1 MNHEY and CDR2 SMNVEV come from the germline V gene (reference sequence). CD45RO-negative, CCR7-positively selected cells formed the naive CD8 fraction, excluding terminally differentiated effector memory CD45RA+ cells. Material: naive CD8+ T cells from PBMCs. The chain links TRBV27 to TRBJ2-1; the match to TRBD2 covers 10 bases. The sequence came from a man between 18 and 29 years old in good health. Some clones in this sample may be carry-over from other donors' samples. The CDR3 coding sequence is TGTGCCAGCAGTTTGCCAGCGGGAGGGTACAATGAGCAGTTCTTC. Its translation: CASSLPAGGYNEQFF.